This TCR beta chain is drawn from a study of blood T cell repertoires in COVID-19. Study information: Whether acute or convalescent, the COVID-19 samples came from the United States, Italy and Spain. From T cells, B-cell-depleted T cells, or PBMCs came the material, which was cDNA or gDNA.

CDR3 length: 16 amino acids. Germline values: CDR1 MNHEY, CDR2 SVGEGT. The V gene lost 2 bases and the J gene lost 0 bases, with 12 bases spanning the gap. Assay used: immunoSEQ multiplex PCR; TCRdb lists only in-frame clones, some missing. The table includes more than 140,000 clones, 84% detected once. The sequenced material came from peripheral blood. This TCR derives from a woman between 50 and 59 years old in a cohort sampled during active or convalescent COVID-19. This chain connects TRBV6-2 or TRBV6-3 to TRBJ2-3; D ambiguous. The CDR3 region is CASSYIRKPSTDTQYF. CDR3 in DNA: TGTGCCAGCAGTTACATCAGAAAACCTAGCACAGATACGCAGTATTTT.